A single sample gave rise to the 25 T cell receptor beta chains below, sequenced in a study. TCRdb re-derived calls from the 5' RACE reads in MiXCR, one entry per CDR3 protein. The repertoire has approximately 60,000 distinct CDR3 sequences, 26% of them found once; the top ten carry 2% to 2.5%. The sorted Tregs were CD4+CD25+CD127-/low cells. The sequenced sample consisted of tumor-infiltrating Tregs sorted from the breast tumor. The receptors were sampled from a female donor with breast cancer.

V and J are TRBV30 and TRBJ1-2, with D possibly TRBD1 on 6 matching bases. The CDR3 is 13 amino acids. Per germline, CDR1 GTSNPN and CDR2 SVGIG (reference sequence). Trimming pared 3 bases from V and 2 bases from J, leaving 10 bases between. The CDR3 spells CAWSEGQNYGYTF. The CDR3 DNA reads as TGTGCCTGGAGCGAGGGACAAAACTATGGCTACACCTTC.

This clonotype was seen more than once but under ten times. The chain employs TRBV12-3 or TRBV12-4 and TRBJ2-1; no clear D. V lost 3 bases, J lost 5 bases, and 11 bases lay in between. The CDR3 length is 14 residues. The CDR3 is CASSFTVGNNEQFF. The CDR3, as DNA: TGTGCCAGCAGTTTTACCGTCGGAAACAATGAGCAGTTCTTC.

This clonotype was recorded a few times. The chain couples TRBV10-3 to TRBJ1-1, with 7 bases identical to TRBD1. Trimming removed 5 bases from V and 5 bases from J; junction bases left unmatched: 8. This CDR3 comprises 14 residues. The germline gives CDR1 ENHRY, CDR2 SYGVKD. The DNA for the CDR3 is TGTGCCATCAGTTTGGACAGGTTTGGAACTGAAGCTTTCTTT. It codes for CAISLDRFGTEAFF.

This clonotype was counted at least ten times. This CDR3 is CASSVGSGEREKLFF. In DNA, the CDR3 is TGTGCCAGCAGCGTAGGGTCAGGGGAACGAGAAAAACTGTTTTTT. J is TRBJ1-4 and V is TRBV9, with TRBD1 as a possible D gene (6 bases). The CDR3 runs 15 residues. Germline V gene sequence: CDR1 SGDLS, CDR2 YYNGEE. The germline V and J ends were trimmed by 0 bases and 8 bases, with 14 bases remaining between them.

This clonotype was counted a few times. The rearrangement uses TRBV6-2 or TRBV6-3 and TRBJ2-1, with D perhaps assigned TRBD1 or TRBD2 (6 bases each). V was cut by 7 bases and J by 9 bases, with 16 bases left in between. The CDR3 is made up of 13 amino acids. Germline CDR1 is MNHEY and CDR2 is SVGEGT. The CDR3 spells CASTVWGAGEQFF. For the CDR3, the DNA is TGTGCCAGCACGGTCTGGGGGGCAGGTGAGCAGTTCTTC.

The rearrangement links TRBV12-3 or TRBV12-4 to TRBJ1-1; D not resolved. This CDR3 comprises 14 residues. V shed 3 bases and J shed 4 bases, with 12 bases lying between them. This CDR3 is CASSFPTLSTEAFF. CDR3 sequence (DNA): TGTGCCAGCAGTTTCCCTACCTTGAGCACTGAAGCTTTCTTT.

This clonotype turned up a few times. This rearrangement joins TRBV20-1 to TRBJ2-5; D might be TRBD2 (6 bases). The germline gives CDR1 DFQATT, CDR2 SNEGSKA (reference sequence). V was trimmed by 5 bases and J by 1 base, leaving 11 bases between them. This CDR3 has 13 residues. The DNA of the CDR3 is TGCAGTGCTCCGCCGGGACTCCAAGAGACCCAGTACTTC. Amino acid sequence: CSAPPGLQETQYF.

This clonotype turned up a few times. A much larger clone differs by one base, so this may be a read error. The genes are TRBV12-3 or TRBV12-4 and TRBJ2-1; weak D call: TRBD1 (6 bases). V was pared by 5 bases and J by 8 bases, with 13 bases between. The CDR3 has 13 residues. The CDR3 reads CASSVVRGDEQFF. CDR3 nucleotide sequence: TGTGCCAGCAGTGTAGTCAGGGGCGATGAGCAGTTCTTC.

This clonotype was recorded at least ten times. The chain has TRBV7-9 and TRBJ2-1; no reliable D call. Germline CDR1 and CDR2: SEHNR and FQNEAQ (reference sequence). V was clipped by 4 bases and J by 6 bases, with 7 bases between them. The CDR3 has 12 residues. CDR3 coding DNA: TGTGCCAGCAGCTCGATTAGCAATGAGCAGTTCTTC. It yields the protein CASSSISNEQFF.

This chain uses TRBV12-3 or TRBV12-4 with TRBJ2-7; TRBD2 agrees at 7 bases. The junction had 7 bases not matched to a gene; V was cut back by 2 bases and J by 3 bases. CDR3 length equals 15 residues. The CDR3 DNA follows: TGTGCCAGCAGTTTACGTTCTAGCGGTTACTACGAGCAGTACTTC. Encoded protein: CASSLRSSGYYEQYF.

The table lists this clonotype with many counts. DNA for the CDR3: TGCGCCAGCAGCTTGGTTCAGGGGGCAGATGGCTACACCTTC. Amino acid sequence: CASSLVQGADGYTF. This sequence joins TRBV5-1 and TRBJ1-2; 8 bases fit TRBD1. V shed 0 bases and J 6 bases; nucleotides not matched to a gene: 4. This CDR3 comprises 14 residues. Per the germline V gene, CDR1 is SGHRS and CDR2 is YFSETQ.

This clonotype was seen at least ten times. The rearrangement uses TRBV6-2 or TRBV6-3 and TRBJ2-1, with D possibly being TRBD1 or TRBD2 (6 bases each). The germline V gene encodes CDR1 MNHEY and CDR2 SVGEGT. This CDR3 region has 12 residues. V gave up 5 bases and J gave up 12 bases, with 14 bases separating them. The chain's CDR3 is CASSLARGGQFF. DNA for the CDR3: TGTGCCAGCAGTCTTGCCAGGGGAGGGCAGTTCTTC.

Written as DNA, the CDR3 is TGTGCCAGCAGCTTAGAAGGGAGGGCCGGGGAGCTGTTTTTT. Amino acid sequence: CASSLEGRAGELFF. The J gene is TRBJ2-2, the V gene TRBV7-9, with TRBD2 matching over 7 bases. The CDR3 is made up of 14 amino acids. Germline CDR1 reads SEHNR; CDR2 reads FQNEAQ (reference sequence). V was clipped by 1 base and J by 6 bases; unmatched bases: 2.

This sequence joins TRBV4-1 and TRBJ2-7; perhaps TRBD2 as D (6 bases). Looked up from germline, CDR1 is MGHRA and CDR2 is YSYEKL. The CDR3 spans 15 residues. Trimming removed 2 bases from V and 5 bases from J, with 16 bases in between. The CDR3 here is CASSQYFSGADEQYF. The DNA of the CDR3 is TGCGCCAGCAGCCAATATTTTAGCGGCGCGGACGAGCAGTACTTC.

This clonotype was detected ten times or more. V is TRBV7-8 and J is TRBJ2-7; no firm D call. Germline assignment: CDR1 SGHVS and CDR2 FQNEAQ. The CDR3 covers 12 residues. The V gene lost 0 bases and the J gene lost 4 bases, with 4 bases spanning the gap. The CDR3 nucleotides read TGTGCCAGCAGCTTAGCGTATTACGAGCAGTACTTC. The encoded protein is CASSLAYYEQYF.

The chain employs TRBV7-2 and TRBJ1-1, with D maybe TRBD1 (5 bases). V was pared by 3 bases and J by 7 bases, with 12 bases between. Germline lookup yields CDR1 SGHTA and CDR2 FQGNSA. The CDR3 runs 13 residues. CDR3 amino acids: CASSLGTVREAFF. Here the CDR3 DNA reads TGTGCCAGCAGCTTGGGGACGGTACGTGAAGCTTTCTTT.

This clonotype was picked up many times. The CDR3 DNA reads TGTGCCAGCAGCTTAACAGGGGGCGCGGGGGGCTACACCTTC. This gives the protein CASSLTGGAGGYTF. This chain links TRBV27 with TRBJ1-2; 9 nucleotides match TRBD1. This CDR3 region has 14 residues. Germline V gene sequence: CDR1 MNHEY, CDR2 SMNVEV (reference sequence). Trimming took 6 bases from V and 8 from J; bases not matched to a gene: 10.

This clonotype occurred many times. This rearrangement joins TRBV5-1 to TRBJ1-6, with 8 bases fitting TRBD1. This CDR3 has 14 amino acids. Per the germline V gene, CDR1 is SGHRS and CDR2 is YFSETQ. V shed 0 bases, J shed 9 bases, and the junction held 2 bases outside the gene matches. The CDR3 loop is CASSLGQGSSPLHF. As DNA, the CDR3 is TGCGCCAGCAGCTTGGGACAGGGGAGTTCACCCCTCCACTTT.

This clonotype was seen only a few times. The chain combines TRBV7-9 with TRBJ2-3, with D uncertain. The CDR3 runs to 11 residues. In germline, CDR1 is SEHNR, CDR2 FQNEAQ (reference sequence). The V and J ends lost 4 bases and 4 bases respectively, with 3 bases between them. In nucleotides, the CDR3 is TGTGCCAGCAGCTCCGCAGATACGCAGTATTTT. This gives the protein CASSSADTQYF.

This clonotype was recorded at least ten times. V gene TRBV5-1 combines with J gene TRBJ2-7; possibly TRBD1 for D (5 bases). The V end was cut by 4 bases, the J end by 2 bases, with 7 bases between. The CDR3 has 12 residues. CDR1 is SGHRS and CDR2 is YFSETQ in the germline V gene. The CDR3 here is CASSLTAYEQYF. The DNA for the CDR3 is TGCGCCAGCAGCCTGACAGCCTACGAGCAGTACTTC.

This clonotype has just a few counts. This chain connects TRBV7-3 to TRBJ2-3, with 8 bases identical to TRBD1. CDR3 length: 14 amino acids. Germline CDR1 is SGHTA and CDR2 is FQGTGA. The V segment lost 4 bases and the J segment 4 bases; nucleotides outside the gene matches: 4. The DNA for the CDR3 is TGTGCCAGCAGCTCTCGACAGGGGTCAGATACGCAGTATTTT. Its translation is CASSSRQGSDTQYF. The full variable domain, its missing parts supplied by reference TRBV7-3 and TRBJ2-3, is GAGVSQTPSNKVTEKGKYVELRCDPISGHTALYWYRQSLGQGPEFLIYFQGTGAADDSGLPNDRFFAVRPEGSVSTLKIQRTERGDSAVYLCASSSRQGSDTQYFGPGTRLTVL.

The CDR3 here is CAISDPGQGNGYGYTF. CDR3 in DNA: TGTGCCATCAGTGACCCGGGACAGGGGAACGGCTATGGCTACACCTTC. The V gene is TRBV10-3, the J gene TRBJ1-2; 10 bases line up with TRBD1. V shed 3 bases, J shed 4 bases, and the junction held 8 bases outside the gene matches. CDR3 size: 16 residues. CDR1 is ENHRY, CDR2 SYGVKD, per germline.

In its sample, this clonotype was seen once. The chain combines TRBV6-1 with TRBJ1-1; D is unclear. CDR3 length: 14 amino acids. With 1 base removed from V and 5 bases from J, the gap between germline ends came to 11 bases. The germline CDR1 and CDR2 sequences are MNHNS and SASEGT. CDR3 sequence (DNA): TGTGCCAGCAGTGAAGGGCGGCCGCGGACTGAAGCTTTCTTT. Protein: CASSEGRPRTEAFF.

CDR3 DNA sequence: TGCGCCAGCAGCCCCGAGGGGTCTAGCGGGGGCACTCTAGCCAAAAACATTCAGTACTTC. Translated, it gives CASSPEGSSGGTLAKNIQYF. The chain employs TRBV5-1 and TRBJ2-4; 10 positions match TRBD2. V gave up 4 bases and J gave up 0 bases; unmatched junction bases: 16. This CDR3 is 20 amino acids long. CDR1 SGHRS and CDR2 YFSETQ come from the germline V gene.

This clonotype was seen at least ten times. V gene TRBV5-1 combines with J gene TRBJ1-3, with 8 bases lining up with TRBD1. Trimming cost V 4 bases and J 2 bases; bases outside gene matches: 11. Germline V CDR1 and CDR2: SGHRS, YFSETQ. The CDR3 is made up of 17 amino acids. The CDR3 bases are TGCGCCAGCAGCCTCAACAGGGGGAAGTATGCTGGAAACACCATATATTTT. Amino acids: CASSLNRGKYAGNTIYF.